The sequence of this TCR beta chain was determined in a study of T cell repertoires in cytomegalovirus infection (dated by TCRdb to about 2019). Context from the whole study: Alongside well-studied HLA-B-restricted epitopes, the peptide stimulations were aimed at recently identified HLA-C-restricted CMV epitopes, whose presentation resists viral immunomodulation. Donor HLA type was relevant to the analysis, because carriage of CMV infection together with the matching HLA type was indicated by public TCR beta signatures.

What the treatment or condition label conveys for this sample: in vitro stimulation with specific CMV peptide epitopes to enrich CMV-specific T cells. This clonotype was seen just once. The target of this receptor is not known. Within one base of it there is no much larger clone, and no base qualities were kept. One read provides weak support. Beyond this particular receptor, the publication reports: Carriers of CMV infection plus the relevant HLA type were discriminated by the cumulative frequency of public TCR beta family members in the study cohort and in an independent approximately 340-donor cohort. The ex vivo response was dominated by HLA-C-restricted CMV-specific TCR beta clonotypes, which also provided the single most frequent clonotype in two of eight donors.

Taken from cysteine to valine, the CDR3 has 12 residues. Solely the CDR3 DNA is kept, with 36 bases framed from the first base. CDR1 MDHEN and CDR2 SYDVKM are derived from the germline V gene. Sequencing used an Illumina HiSeq 1500. The public reads were reanalyzed by TCRdb: fastp trimming at Q25, MiXCR alignment, in-frame beta chains only. Each record represents a unique CDR3 protein, reported with the most common genes and DNA among its rows. Recorded for this sample are approximately 1,000,000 distinct CDR3 sequences; around a third of them occurred a single time. Together, the top ten hold about 14% of the sample.

Sample: cultured CD8+ T cells from PBMCs, taken from culture after CMV antigen stimulation. The rearrangement joined TRBV28 to TRBJ2-7; the D match is possibly TRBD1 or TRBD2, with 5 bases aligned in each. The sequence was obtained from a human donor in good health (CMV status not recorded). Some clones in this sample may be carry-over from other donors' samples. The DNA sequence follows: TGTGCCAACAGTTCAGGGACGGGAGAGCAGTACGTC. Its coded protein is CANSSGTGEQYV.